This TCR beta chain was sequenced for a study of blood T cell repertoires in COVID-19. Study overall: Whether acute or convalescent, the COVID-19 samples came from the United States, Italy and Spain. The analysed material was cDNA or gDNA that came from T cells, B-cell-depleted T cells, or PBMCs.

Germline V gene lookup returns CDR1 MNHEY and CDR2 SVGAGI. Trimming shortened V by 7 bases and J by 2 bases, and 15 bases separated the two germline ends. The CDR3 is made up of 15 amino acids. As processed by the authors: Estimation of nucleated cell counts relied on the amplification of reference gene primers. Here immunoSEQ multiplex PCR was the method, and the copy in TCRdb shows in-frame clones only, minus some. V and J calls and clone size are those listed in that table; D and trimming were worked out from the DNA. There are fewer than 250,000 clones in the sample; 80% to 90% occur only once, and 4% lies in the top ten.

The V call is TRBV6-5, the J call TRBJ2-4, with D maybe TRBD2 (6 bases). The sample comprised peripheral blood. The TCR sequence derives from a man aged 50-60 years with acute or convalescent COVID-19. The CDR3 reads CASIPAGTSKNIQYF. CDR3 coding DNA: TGTGCCAGCATTCCGGCTGGGACTTCCAAAAACATTCAGTACTTC.